This T cell receptor beta chain was found in a study of technical replicates of blood from several donors. TCRdb's copy holds only in-frame clones and misses some; the assay was immunoSEQ multiplex PCR. The sample consists of 75,000 to 100,000 clones, approximately 96% of them appearing once. Looked up from germline, CDR1 is SGHTA and CDR2 is FQGTGA. This CDR3 is built from 17 residues. Trimming left V 1 base short and J 0 bases short, with 13 bases between. Specimen: T cells isolated from PBMCs. The sequence derives from a human donor in good health. The chain combines TRBV7-3 with TRBJ2-1, with D possibly TRBD1 on 6 matching bases. The CDR3 DNA reads as TGTGCCAGCAGCTTAAGTGGGGGCTGGAGCTCCTACAATGAGCAGTTCTTC. This sequence encodes CASSLSGGWSSYNEQFF.